This is a list of T cell receptor beta chains from one sample in a study of glioma-infiltrating T cells. TCRdb recomputed calls from the multiplex PCR reads with MiXCR, one row per CDR3 protein. There are a few hundred thousand distinct CDR3 sequences in the sample; 35% to 45% occur only once, and more than 10% lies in the top ten. Source material: glioma tissue, nonneoplastic brain tissue, or PBMCs (not recorded which). The receptors stem from a human donor with low-grade glioma or glioblastoma, undergoing nonglioma brain surgery, or in good health (not recorded which). The CDR3 runs from the conserved cysteine through the conserved F or W. D genes are given only for firm matches. Clone size is shown for a subset of rows, as once, few, many or a class of expanded clone.

abundance | j_gene | len | d_gene | v_gene | CDR3nt | CDR3aa
NA | TRBJ1-1 | 17 | TRBD1 | TRBV6-6 | TGCGCCAGCAGCCAAGCACAGGGGTTAGTATTGAACACTGAAGCTTTCTTT | CASSQAQGLVLNTEAFF
NA | TRBJ2-2 | 15 | TRBD1 | TRBV20-1 | TGCAGTGCTAGAACCGGGACAGGGGACACCGGGGAGCTGTTTTTT | CSARTGTGDTGELFF
few | TRBJ1-1 | 14 | TRBD1 | TRBV19 | TGTGCCAGTAGTGCCCCCCGACAGGGAGGTGAAGCTTTCTTT | CASSAPRQGGEAFF
few | TRBJ1-1 | 12 | NA | TRBV19 | TGTGCCGGAGGGAAGGGATACACTGAAGCTTTCTTT | CAGGKGYTEAFF
NA | TRBJ2-5 | 16 | NA | TRBV4-2 | TGTGCCAGCAGCCAAGAATTTAGAGGGACTGGAGAGACCCAGTACTTC | CASSQEFRGTGETQYF
many | TRBJ1-2 | 13 | TRBD1 | TRBV28 | TGTGCCAGCGTACAGGGGGCCATACGTGGCTACACCTTC | CASVQGAIRGYTF
few | TRBJ2-1 | 15 | TRBD2 | TRBV10-3 | TGTGCCATCCGGGGACTAGCGGGGGACGACAATGAGCAGTTCTTC | CAIRGLAGDDNEQFF
few | TRBJ1-2 | 14 | NA | TRBV7-8 | TGTGCCAGCAGTTACAGGGATACTAACTATGGCTACACCTTC | CASSYRDTNYGYTF
NA | TRBJ2-1 | 12 | NA | TRBV29-1 | TGCAGCGTTGTTTCCGAATCGGGTGAGCAGTTCTTC | CSVVSESGEQFF
few | TRBJ2-6 | 15 | NA | TRBV4-2 | TGTGCCAGCAGCCAAGACAGCTCTGGGGCCAACGTCCTGACTTTC | CASSQDSSGANVLTF
few | TRBJ2-1 | 14 | NA | TRBV7-2 | TGTGCCAGCAGCTCTCAGACGATAGGGAATGAGCAGTTCTTC | CASSSQTIGNEQFF
many | TRBJ2-3 | 14 | NA | TRBV6-2/TRBV6-3 | TGTGCCAGCAGTTACTCGAGGCCCGAAGATACGCAGTATTTT | CASSYSRPEDTQYF
many | TRBJ1-1 | 15 | NA | TRBV28 | TGTGCCAGCAGTTTAACAGATGCCATGAACACTGAAGCTTTCTTT | CASSLTDAMNTEAFF
many | TRBJ2-1 | 17 | TRBD2 | TRBV11-2 | TGTGCCAGCAGCTTAGGATACTGGACTAGCGGGGTTAGTGAGCAGTTCTTC | CASSLGYWTSGVSEQFF
few | TRBJ2-1 | 16 | NA | TRBV27 | TGTGCCAGCAGTTTAAGGGGATTTGAGGGCAACAATGAGCAGTTCTTC | CASSLRGFEGNNEQFF
NA | TRBJ2-7 | 14 | NA | TRBV5-4 | TGTGCCAGCAGCTTGGCCCCTGACACTTACGAGCAGTACTTC | CASSLAPDTYEQYF
NA | TRBJ2-3 | 15 | TRBD2 | TRBV20-1 | TGCAGTGCTGCCCGGACTAGCGGGAGGGGGGATACGCAGTATTTT | CSAARTSGRGDTQYF
NA | TRBJ2-7 | 14 | NA | TRBV28 | TGTGCCAGCAATCGTCGGGGATCTACCTACGAGCAGTACTTC | CASNRRGSTYEQYF
NA | TRBJ2-7 | 14 | TRBD2 | TRBV12-3/TRBV12-4 | TGTGCCAGCAGTACCAAGGGACTAGTCGGCGAGCAGTACTTC | CASSTKGLVGEQYF
many | TRBJ1-3 | 13 | NA | TRBV27 | TGTGCCAGCAGTTTCGGTCTAGGGAACACCATATATTTT | CASSFGLGNTIYF
NA | TRBJ2-7 | 15 | TRBD1 | TRBV14 | TGTGCCAGCAGCCAAGCAGGGACAGGGGATATGGAGCAGTACTTC | CASSQAGTGDMEQYF
NA | TRBJ1-1 | 12 | NA | TRBV7-6 | TGTGCCAGCAGCTTCGGGGCAGGGGAAGCTTTCTTT | CASSFGAGEAFF
many | TRBJ2-7 | 14 | NA | TRBV20-1 | TGCAGTGCTAGAGATCTCCTCCGGGGGTACGAGCAGTACTTC | CSARDLLRGYEQYF
many | TRBJ1-5 | 11 | NA | TRBV6-2/TRBV6-3 | TGTGCCAGCAGTTCGGGCAGGGTCCAGCATTTT | CASSSGRVQHF
few | TRBJ1-1 | 14 | TRBD1 | TRBV5-1 | TGCGCCAGCAGAAGGGACAGCCAGAACACTGAAGCTTTCTTT | CASRRDSQNTEAFF
NA | TRBJ1-2 | 12 | NA | TRBV7-2 | TGTGCCAGCAGCTTACAAGGGGATGGCTACACCTTC | CASSLQGDGYTF
NA | TRBJ2-1 | 13 | NA | TRBV20-1 | TGCAGTGCCCGGCGGACGGCCTTTTGGGAGCAGTTCTTC | CSARRTAFWEQFF
NA | TRBJ1-6 | 11 | NA | TRBV12-3/TRBV12-4 | TGTGCCAGCAGTTTTGGTTCACCCCTCCACTTT | CASSFGSPLHF
few | TRBJ2-2 | 16 | NA | TRBV20-1 | TGCAGTGCGATAGGGAGGCGGAGGGGAGAAGCCGGGGAGCTGTTTTTT | CSAIGRRRGEAGELFF
NA | TRBJ2-2 | 16 | TRBD2 | TRBV4-2 | TGTGCCAGCAGCCAAGCGGGCGGGAGGGCCGCCGGGGAGCTGTTTTTT | CASSQAGGRAAGELFF
NA | TRBJ2-7 | 15 | TRBD2 | TRBV4-2 | TGTGCCAGCAGCCAAGATCCGGGGGGATTACTTGAGCGGTACTTC | CASSQDPGGLLERYF